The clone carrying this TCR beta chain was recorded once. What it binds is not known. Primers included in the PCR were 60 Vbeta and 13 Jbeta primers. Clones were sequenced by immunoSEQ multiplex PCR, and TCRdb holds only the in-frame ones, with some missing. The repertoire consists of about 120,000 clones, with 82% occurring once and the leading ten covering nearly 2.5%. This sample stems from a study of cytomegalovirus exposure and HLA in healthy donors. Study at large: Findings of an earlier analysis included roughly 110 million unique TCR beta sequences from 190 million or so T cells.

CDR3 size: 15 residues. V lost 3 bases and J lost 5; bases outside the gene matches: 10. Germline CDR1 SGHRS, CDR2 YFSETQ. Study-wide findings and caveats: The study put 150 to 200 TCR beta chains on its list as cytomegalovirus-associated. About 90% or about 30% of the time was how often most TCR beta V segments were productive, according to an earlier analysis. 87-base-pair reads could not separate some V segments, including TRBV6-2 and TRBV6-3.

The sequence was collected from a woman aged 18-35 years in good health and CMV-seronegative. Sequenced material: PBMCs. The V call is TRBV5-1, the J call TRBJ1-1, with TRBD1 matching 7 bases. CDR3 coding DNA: TGCGCCAGCAGCTCCCCCGGGGGACAGTTAACTGAAGCTTTCTTT. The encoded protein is CASSSPGGQLTEAFF.